The clone carrying this T cell receptor (beta chain) has only a few counts. Its antigen is not known. The sample is drawn from a study of T cell repertoires in cytomegalovirus infection. Study as a whole: Epitope selection comprised recently identified HLA-C-restricted CMV epitopes and well-studied HLA-B-restricted CMV epitopes. Evidence of both CMV infection and a matching HLA type came from public TCR beta signatures.

Each CDR3 protein is one row after TCRdb ran MiXCR on the reads. The repertoire consists of hundreds of thousands of distinct CDR3 sequences, with roughly 31% occurring once and the leading ten covering more than 12%. General observations from the study: The study found HLA-C-restricted CMV-specific TCR beta clonotypes dominating the ex vivo response.

Germline CDR1 LGHNT, CDR2 FRNRAP. CDR3 length: 15 residues. V lost 8 bases and J lost 0; bases outside the gene matches: 7. The sequencing here drew on cultured CD8+ T cells from PBMCs, taken from culture after CMV antigen stimulation. The source is a human donor in good health (CMV status not recorded). Some clones in this sample may be carry-over from other donors' samples. The chain employs TRBV12-5 and TRBJ1-1; 9 bases are shared with TRBD1. This CDR3 is CASRRDRAMNTEAFF. The CDR3 DNA reads as TGTGCTAGTCGGAGGGACAGGGCTATGAACACTGAAGCTTTCTTT.